The sequence of this TCR beta chain was determined in a study of blood T cell repertoires in COVID-19. Study information: Material from acute and convalescent COVID-19 was sourced from the United States, Italy and Spain. In each case, the material was cDNA or gDNA derived from T cells, B-cell-depleted T cells, or PBMCs.

Trimming left V 3 bases short and J 1 base short, with 18 bases between. Germline V lookup: CDR1 LNHDA, CDR2 SQIVND (reference sequence). The CDR3 extends over 17 amino acids. Original processing notes: Amplification from reference gene primers served as the basis for estimated nucleated cell counts. Data came from immunoSEQ multiplex PCR; TCRdb stores just in-frame clones and leaves some out. Clone size and the V and J calls come from that table; the DNA yielded D and trimming. There are about 130,000 clones in the sample; more than 75% occur only once, and roughly 11% lies in the top ten. The chain recombines TRBV19 with TRBJ1-1, with a weak D call TRBD1 (6 bases). Sequenced material: peripheral blood. The receptor was isolated from a man aged 60 to 75 who had recovered from COVID-19. In nucleotides, the CDR3 is TGTGCCAGTAGTATGACGGGGTCGGGGGGCTGGAACACTGAAGCTTTCTTT. Residues: CASSMTGSGGWNTEAFF.